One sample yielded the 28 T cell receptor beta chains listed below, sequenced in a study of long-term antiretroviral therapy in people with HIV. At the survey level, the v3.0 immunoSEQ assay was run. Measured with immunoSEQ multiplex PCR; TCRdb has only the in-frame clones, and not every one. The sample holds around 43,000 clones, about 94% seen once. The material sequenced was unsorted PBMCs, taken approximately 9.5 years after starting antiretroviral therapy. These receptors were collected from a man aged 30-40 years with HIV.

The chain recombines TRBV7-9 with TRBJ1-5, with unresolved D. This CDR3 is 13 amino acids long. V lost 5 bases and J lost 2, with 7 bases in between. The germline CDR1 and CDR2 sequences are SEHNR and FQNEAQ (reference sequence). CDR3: CASSSRGNQPQHF. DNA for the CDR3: TGTGCCAGCAGCAGCCGCGGCAATCAGCCCCAGCATTTT.

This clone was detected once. The CDR3 is CASSQGTLSYNEQFF. The CDR3 bases are TGTGCCAGCAGCCAGGGAACGCTTTCCTACAATGAGCAGTTCTTC. The chain recombines TRBV13 with TRBJ2-1, with a possible D match to TRBD1 (5 bases). The length of the CDR3 is 15 residues. Per the germline V gene, CDR1 is PRHDT and CDR2 is FYEKMQ (reference sequence). Deletions cut 5 bases from V and 1 base from J, with 12 bases between.

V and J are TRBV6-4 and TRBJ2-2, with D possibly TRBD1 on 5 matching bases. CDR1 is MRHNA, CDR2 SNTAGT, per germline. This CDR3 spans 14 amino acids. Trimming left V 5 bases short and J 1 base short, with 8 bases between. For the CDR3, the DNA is TGTGCCAGCAGTACCGACAGGAACACCGGGGAGCTGTTTTTT. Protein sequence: CASSTDRNTGELFF.

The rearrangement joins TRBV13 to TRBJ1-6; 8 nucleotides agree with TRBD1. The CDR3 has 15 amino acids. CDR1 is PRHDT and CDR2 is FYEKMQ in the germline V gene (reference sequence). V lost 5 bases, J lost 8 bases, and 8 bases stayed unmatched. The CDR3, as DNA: TGTGCCAGCAGCCTGGACAGGGCCGGAGATTCACCCCTCCACTTT. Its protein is CASSLDRAGDSPLHF. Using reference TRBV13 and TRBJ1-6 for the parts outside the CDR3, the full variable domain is AAGVIQSPRHLIKEKRETATLKCYPIPRHDTVYWYQQGPGQDPQFLISFYEKMQSDKGSIPDRFSAQQFSDYHSELNMSSLELGDSALYFCASSLDRAGDSPLHFGNGTRLTVT.

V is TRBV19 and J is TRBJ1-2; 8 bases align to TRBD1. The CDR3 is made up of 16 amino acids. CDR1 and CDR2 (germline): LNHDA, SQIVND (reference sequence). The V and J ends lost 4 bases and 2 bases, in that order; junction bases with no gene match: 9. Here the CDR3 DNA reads TGTGCCAGTAGTAATCGCGGGACAGGTCTGAACTATGGCTACACCTTC. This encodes CASSNRGTGLNYGYTF.

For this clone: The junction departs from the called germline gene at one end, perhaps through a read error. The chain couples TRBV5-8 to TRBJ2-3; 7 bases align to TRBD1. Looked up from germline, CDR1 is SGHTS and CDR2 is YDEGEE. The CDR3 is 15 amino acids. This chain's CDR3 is CASSLSGTVTNTQYF. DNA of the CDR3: TGTGCCAGCAGCTTGTCAGGGACAGTCACAAATACGCAGTATTTT. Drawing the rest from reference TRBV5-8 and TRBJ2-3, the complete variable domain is EAGVTQSPTHLIKTRGQQATLRCSPISGHTSVYWYQQALGLGLQFLLWYDEGEERNRGNFPPRFSGRQFPNYSSELNVNALELEDSALYLCASSLSGTVTNTQYFGPGTRLTVL.

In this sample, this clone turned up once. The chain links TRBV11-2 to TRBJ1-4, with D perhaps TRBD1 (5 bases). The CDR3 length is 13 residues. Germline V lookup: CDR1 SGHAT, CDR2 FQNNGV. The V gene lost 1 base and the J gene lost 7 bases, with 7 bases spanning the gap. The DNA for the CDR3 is TGTGCCAGCAGCTTAGGACAGTTTGAAAAACTGTTTTTT. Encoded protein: CASSLGQFEKLFF.

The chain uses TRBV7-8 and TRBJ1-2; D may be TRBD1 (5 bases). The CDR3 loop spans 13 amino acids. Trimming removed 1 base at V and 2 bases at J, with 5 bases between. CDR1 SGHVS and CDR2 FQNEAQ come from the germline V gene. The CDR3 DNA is TGTGCCAGCAGCTTAGGGGGCAACTATGGCTACACCTTC. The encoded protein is CASSLGGNYGYTF. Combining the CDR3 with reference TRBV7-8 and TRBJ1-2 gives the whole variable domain GAGVSQSPRYKVAKRGQDVALRCDPISGHVSLFWYQQALGQGPEFLTYFQNEAQLDKSGLPSDRFFAERPEGSVSTLKIQRTQQEDSAVYLCASSLGGNYGYTFGSGTRLTVV.

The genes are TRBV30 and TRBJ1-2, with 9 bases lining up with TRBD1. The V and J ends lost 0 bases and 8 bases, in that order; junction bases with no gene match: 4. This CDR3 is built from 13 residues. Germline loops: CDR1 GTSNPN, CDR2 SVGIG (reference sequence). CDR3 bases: TGTGCCTGGAGTGTTGGGACAGGGTACGGCTACACCTTC. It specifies CAWSVGTGYGYTF.

CDR3: CASSSQGYSGNTIYF. The CDR3 DNA is TGTGCCAGCAGTTCACAGGGTTACTCTGGAAACACCATATATTTT. The chain is built from TRBV6-1 and TRBJ1-3, with D perhaps matching TRBD1 (6 bases). This CDR3 spans 15 amino acids. Deletions cut 5 bases from V and 0 bases from J, with 11 bases between. Germline loops: CDR1 MNHNS, CDR2 SASEGT.

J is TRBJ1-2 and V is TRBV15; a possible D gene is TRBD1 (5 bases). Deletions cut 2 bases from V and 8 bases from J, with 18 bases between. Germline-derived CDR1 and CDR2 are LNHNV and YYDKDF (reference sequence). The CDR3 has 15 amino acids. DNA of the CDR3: TGTGCCACCAGCAGAATAGGGGCCCTGATCGAAGGCTACACCTTC. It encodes CATSRIGALIEGYTF. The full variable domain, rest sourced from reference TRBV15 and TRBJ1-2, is DAMVIQNPRYQVTQFGKPVTLSCSQTLNHNVMYWYQQKSSQAPKLLFHYYDKDFNNEADTPDNFQSRRPNTSFCFLDIRSPGLGDTAMYLCATSRIGALIEGYTFGSGTRLTVV.

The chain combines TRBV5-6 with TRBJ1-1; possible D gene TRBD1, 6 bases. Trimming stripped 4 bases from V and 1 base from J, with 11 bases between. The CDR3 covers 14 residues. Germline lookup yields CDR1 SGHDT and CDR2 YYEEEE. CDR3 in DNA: TGTGCCAGCAGCCCGGACAGATGGAACACTGAAGCTTTCTTT. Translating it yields CASSPDRWNTEAFF.

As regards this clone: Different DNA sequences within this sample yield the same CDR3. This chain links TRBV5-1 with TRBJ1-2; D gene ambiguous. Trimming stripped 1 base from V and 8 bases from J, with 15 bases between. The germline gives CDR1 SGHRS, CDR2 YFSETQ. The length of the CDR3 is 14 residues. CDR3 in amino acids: CASSLYGEVRGYTF. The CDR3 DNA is TGCGCCAGCAGCTTGTATGGAGAGGTGCGCGGCTACACCTTC.

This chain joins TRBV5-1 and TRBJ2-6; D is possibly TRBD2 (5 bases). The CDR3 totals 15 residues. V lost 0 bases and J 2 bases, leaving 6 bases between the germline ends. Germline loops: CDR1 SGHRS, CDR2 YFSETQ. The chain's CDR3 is CASSLGGPGANVLTF. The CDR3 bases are TGCGCCAGCAGCTTGGGCGGGCCTGGGGCCAACGTCCTGACTTTC.

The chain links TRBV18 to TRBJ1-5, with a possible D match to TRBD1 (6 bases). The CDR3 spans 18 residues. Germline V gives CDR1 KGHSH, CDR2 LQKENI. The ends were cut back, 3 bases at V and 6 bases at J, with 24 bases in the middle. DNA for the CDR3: TGTGCCAGCTCACCCACTGCTCCGGGACATCTAGGCGGTCAGCCCCAGCATTTT. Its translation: CASSPTAPGHLGGQPQHF.

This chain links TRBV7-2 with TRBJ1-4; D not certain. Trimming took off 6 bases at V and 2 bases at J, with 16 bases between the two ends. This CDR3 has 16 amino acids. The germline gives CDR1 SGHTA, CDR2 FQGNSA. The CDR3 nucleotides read TGTGCCAGCAGTCCCTTCCCGGGCGGCACTAATGAAAAACTGTTTTTT. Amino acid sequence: CASSPFPGGTNEKLFF. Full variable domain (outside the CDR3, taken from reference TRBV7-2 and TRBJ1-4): GAGVSQSPSNKVTEKGKDVELRCDPISGHTALYWYRQSLGQGLEFLIYFQGNSAPDKSGLPSDRFSAERTGGSVSTLTIQRTQQEDSAVYLCASSPFPGGTNEKLFFGSGTQLSVL.

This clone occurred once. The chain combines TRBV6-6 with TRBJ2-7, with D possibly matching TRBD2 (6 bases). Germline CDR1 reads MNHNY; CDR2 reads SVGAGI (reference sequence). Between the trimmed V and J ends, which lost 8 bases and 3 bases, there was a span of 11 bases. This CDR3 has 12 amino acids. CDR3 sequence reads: CASGKGGYEQYV. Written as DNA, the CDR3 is TGTGCCAGCGGAAAGGGAGGCTACGAGCAGTACGTC.

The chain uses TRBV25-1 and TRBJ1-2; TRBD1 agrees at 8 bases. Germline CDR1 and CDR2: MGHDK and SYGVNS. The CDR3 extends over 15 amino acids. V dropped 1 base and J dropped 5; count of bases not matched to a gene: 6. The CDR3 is CASSESGTGVYGYTF. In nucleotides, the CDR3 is TGTGCCAGCAGTGAATCCGGGACAGGCGTTTATGGCTACACCTTC.

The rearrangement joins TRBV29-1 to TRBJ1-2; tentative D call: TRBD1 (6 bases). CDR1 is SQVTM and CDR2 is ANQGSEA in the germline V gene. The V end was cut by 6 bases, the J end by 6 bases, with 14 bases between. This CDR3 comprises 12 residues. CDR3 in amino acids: CSVLGGADGYTF. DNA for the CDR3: TGCAGCGTCCTTGGGGGGGCGGATGGCTACACCTTC. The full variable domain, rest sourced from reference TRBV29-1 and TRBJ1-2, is SAVISQKPSRDICQRGTSLTIQCQVDSQVTMMFWYRQQPGQSLTLIATANQGSEATYESGFVIDKFPISRPNLTFSTLTVSNMSPEDSSIYLCSVLGGADGYTFGSGTRLTVV.

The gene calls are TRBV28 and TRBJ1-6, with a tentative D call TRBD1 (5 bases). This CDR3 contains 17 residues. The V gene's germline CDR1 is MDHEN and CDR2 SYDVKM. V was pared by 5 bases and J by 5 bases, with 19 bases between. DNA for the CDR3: TGTGCCAGCAGTCTCCTCGGGACTGGGGCCCATAATTCACCCCTCCACTTT. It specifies CASSLLGTGAHNSPLHF.

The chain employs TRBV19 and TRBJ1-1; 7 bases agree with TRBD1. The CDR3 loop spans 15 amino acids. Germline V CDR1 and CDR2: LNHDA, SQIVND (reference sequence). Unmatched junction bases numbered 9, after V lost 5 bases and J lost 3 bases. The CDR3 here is CASSSLGGGYTEAFF. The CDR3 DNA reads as TGTGCCAGTAGTTCCCTGGGAGGGGGCTACACTGAAGCTTTCTTT.

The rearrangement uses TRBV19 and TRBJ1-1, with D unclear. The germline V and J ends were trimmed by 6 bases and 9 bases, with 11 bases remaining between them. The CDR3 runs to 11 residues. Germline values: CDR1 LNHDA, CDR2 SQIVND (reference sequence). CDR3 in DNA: TGTGCCAGTAGCGGGGAGGGAAAAGCTTTCTTT. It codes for CASSGEGKAFF.

In nucleotides, the CDR3 is TGTGCCAGCAGTGGTGACAGCTTAACCTATGGCTACACCTTC. Translation: CASSGDSLTYGYTF. J is TRBJ1-2 and V is TRBV2; possibly TRBD1 for D (5 bases). Trimming took off 4 bases at V and 4 bases at J, with 13 bases between the two ends. CDR3 length equals 14 residues. The germline CDR1 and CDR2 sequences are SNHLY and FYNNEI.

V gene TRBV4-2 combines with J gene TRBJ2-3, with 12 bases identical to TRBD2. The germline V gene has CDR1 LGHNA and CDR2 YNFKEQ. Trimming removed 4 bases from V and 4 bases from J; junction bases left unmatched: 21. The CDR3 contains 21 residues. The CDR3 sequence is CASSLRGTSGGSQDLPDTQYF. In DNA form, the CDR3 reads TGTGCCAGCAGCCTTCGGGGAACTAGCGGGGGGTCCCAGGACCTCCCAGATACGCAGTATTTT.

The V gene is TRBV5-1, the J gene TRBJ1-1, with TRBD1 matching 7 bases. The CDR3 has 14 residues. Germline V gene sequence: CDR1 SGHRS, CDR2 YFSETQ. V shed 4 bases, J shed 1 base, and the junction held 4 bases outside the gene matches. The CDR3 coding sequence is TGCGCCAGCAGCGCCCAGGGGGGGAACACTGAAGCTTTCTTT. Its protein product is CASSAQGGNTEAFF.

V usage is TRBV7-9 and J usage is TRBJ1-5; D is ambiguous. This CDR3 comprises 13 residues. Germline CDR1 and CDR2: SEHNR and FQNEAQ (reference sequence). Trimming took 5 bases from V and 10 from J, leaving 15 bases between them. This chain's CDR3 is CASSLMPPNPQHF. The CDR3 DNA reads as TGTGCCAGCAGCCTCATGCCGCCCAATCCCCAGCATTTT.

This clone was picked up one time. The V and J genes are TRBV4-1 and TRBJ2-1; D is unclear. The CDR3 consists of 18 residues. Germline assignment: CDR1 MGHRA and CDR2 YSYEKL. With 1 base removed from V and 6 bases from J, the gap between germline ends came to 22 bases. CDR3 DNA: TGCGCCAGCAGCCAAGTCTTGAATCGGGCCAGGCCTGGCAATGAGCAGTTCTTC. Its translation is CASSQVLNRARPGNEQFF.

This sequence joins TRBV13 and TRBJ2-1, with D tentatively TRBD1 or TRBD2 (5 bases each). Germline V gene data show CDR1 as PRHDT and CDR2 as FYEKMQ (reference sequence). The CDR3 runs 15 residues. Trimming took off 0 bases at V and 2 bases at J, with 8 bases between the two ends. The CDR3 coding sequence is TGTGCCAGCAGCTTAGGAGGGACCACCTACAATGAGCAGTTCTTC. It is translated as CASSLGGTTYNEQFF.